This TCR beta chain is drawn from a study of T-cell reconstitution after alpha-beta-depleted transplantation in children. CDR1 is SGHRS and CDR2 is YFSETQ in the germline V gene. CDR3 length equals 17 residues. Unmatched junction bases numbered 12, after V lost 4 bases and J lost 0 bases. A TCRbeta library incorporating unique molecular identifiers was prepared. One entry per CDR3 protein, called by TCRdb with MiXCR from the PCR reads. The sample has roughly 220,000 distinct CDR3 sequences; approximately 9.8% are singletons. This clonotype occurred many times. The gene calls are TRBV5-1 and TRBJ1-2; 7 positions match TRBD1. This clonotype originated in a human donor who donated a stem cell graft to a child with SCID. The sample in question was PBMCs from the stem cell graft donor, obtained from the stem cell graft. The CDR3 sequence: CASSPRTGMLTNYGYTF. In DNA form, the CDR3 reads TGCGCCAGCAGCCCCCGGACAGGAATGCTAACTAACTATGGCTACACCTTC.